Each of the 10 T cell receptor beta chains below was sequenced from the same sample in a study of T cells in women clearing cervical HPV infection. Assay used: immunoSEQ multiplex PCR; TCRdb lists only in-frame clones, some missing. There are 36,000 or so clones in the sample, with about 1.7% held by the top ten. Sequenced input: blood buffy coat. These receptors originate from a woman aged 18-69 years with a cervical HPV16 infection that either progressed to CIN3+ or cleared (not recorded which).

Notes on this clone: The read ends 3 residues before the CDR3 terminus; that terminus is restored from the germline J gene. The rearrangement links TRBV7-2 to TRBJ1-2; D not resolved. The germline gives CDR1 SGHTA, CDR2 FQGNSA. This CDR3 has 14 amino acids. CDR3 region: CASSHRSSTDTYTF. CDR3 DNA (partial): TGTGCCAGCAGCCATCGATCTAGCACAGATACC.

As concerns this clone: The read finishes 3 residues shy of the CDR3 end, and the germline J gene is used to complete it. The V and J genes are TRBV19 and TRBJ2-3, with 10 bases matching TRBD1. Germline V gene data show CDR1 as LNHDA and CDR2 as SQIVND (reference sequence). CDR3 size: 17 residues. Unmatched junction bases numbered 13, after V lost 4 bases and J lost 6 bases. The CDR3 sequence: CASSKLPRDRGWDTQYF. The sequenced part of the CDR3 DNA is TGTGCCAGTAGTAAATTGCCCCGGGACAGGGGTTGGGATACG.

As to this clone: Read coverage stops 3 residues before the CDR3 terminus; the germline J gene supplies the remainder. The chain couples TRBV30 to TRBJ2-2, with D possibly matching TRBD1 (5 bases). This CDR3 is built from 13 residues. Looked up from germline, CDR1 is GTSNPN and CDR2 is SVGIG (reference sequence). The CDR3 protein is CAWSVQDSSPLFF. Incomplete CDR3 DNA: TGTGCCTGGAGTGTACAAGACAGTTCACCG.

As to this clone: The read stops 3 residues short of the end of the CDR3; the missing end is completed from the germline J gene. The V gene is TRBV2, the J gene TRBJ2-3; D is possibly TRBD1 or TRBD2 (7 bases each). CDR1 SNHLY and CDR2 FYNNEI come from the germline V gene. The CDR3 totals 15 residues. V gave up 4 bases and J gave up 3 bases, with 14 bases separating them. The DNA read from the CDR3 is TGTGCCAGCAGTGTTCGACAGGGAGGGACAGATACG. It yields the protein CASSVRQGGTDT. The whole CDR3 sequence is CASSVRQGGTDTQYF. Combining the CDR3 with reference TRBV2 and TRBJ2-3 gives the whole variable domain EPEVTQTPSHQVTQMGQEVILRCVPISNHLYFYWYRQILGQKVEFLVSFYNNEISEKSEIFDDQFSVERPDGSNFTLKIRSTKLEDSAMYFCASSVRQGGTDTQYFGPGTRLTVL.

Comments on this clone: The CDR3 end lies 3 residues beyond the end of the read and is filled in from the germline J gene. V and J are TRBV20-1 and TRBJ2-7; 8 nucleotides align to TRBD2. Germline trimming cut 3 bases from V and 4 bases from J; bases unmatched to any gene: 2. The CDR3 is 12 amino acids. CDR1 is DFQATT and CDR2 is SNEGSKA in the germline V gene (reference sequence). The covered CDR3 bases are TGCAGTGCTAGCGGGGGGGGGTACGAG. This translates into CSASGGGYE. The CDR3 in full is CSASGGGYEQYF.

For this clone: Coverage ceases 3 residues before the CDR3 finishes, and the germline J gene fills in the end. The V and J genes are TRBV2 and TRBJ2-3; a possible D gene is TRBD1 (5 bases). CDR1 is SNHLY and CDR2 is FYNNEI in the germline V gene. V shed 4 bases and J shed 6 bases, with 17 bases lying between them. This CDR3 has 15 residues. CDR3 sequence: CASSVVQGVGDTQYF. The CDR3 bases that were read are TGTGCCAGCAGTGTGGTCCAGGGCGTTGGGGATACG.

Points on this clone: The CDR3 extends 3 residues past the end of the read, so its final part is completed from the germline J gene. The chain combines TRBV19 with TRBJ2-2; unclear D gene. Trimming removed 4 bases from V and 7 bases from J, with 4 bases in between. This CDR3 has 11 residues. Germline V CDR1 and CDR2: LNHDA, SQIVND (reference sequence). The CDR3 protein is CASSTVGELFF. The sequenced CDR3 bases are TGTGCCAGTAGTACTGTCGGGGAG.

As for this clone: The read ends 3 residues early relative to the CDR3; the germline J gene fills the gap. V gene TRBV18 combines with J gene TRBJ1-2; D perhaps matches TRBD1 (6 bases). The germline CDR1 and CDR2 sequences are KGHSH and LQKENI. The CDR3 contains 12 residues. CDR3 sequence: CASSPNRDNYTF. The DNA read from the CDR3 is TGTGCCAGCTCACCAAACCGGGACAAC.

In the case of this clone: Read sequence stops 3 residues before the CDR3 end, and the germline J gene provides the missing end. V usage is TRBV2 and J usage is TRBJ1-1, with 7 positions matching TRBD1. The germline gives CDR1 SNHLY, CDR2 FYNNEI. The trim removed 5 bases at V and 5 bases at J, leaving 11 bases unmatched. The CDR3 is made up of 15 amino acids. CDR3 in amino acids: CASSPMTGSGTEAFF. Partial CDR3 DNA: TGTGCCAGCAGTCCGATGACAGGGTCGGGAACTGAA.

Comment on this clone: Read coverage stops 3 residues before the CDR3 terminus; the germline J gene supplies the remainder. The rearrangement joins TRBV5-4 to TRBJ2-4, with 9 nucleotides matching TRBD2. The CDR3 has 16 residues. In germline, CDR1 is SGHNT, CDR2 YYREEE (reference sequence). The sequenced CDR3 bases are TGTGCCAGCAGCTTGGAGGCGGGGGGGCGTCTTGAGACT. Protein: CASSLEAGGRLET. The whole CDR3 reads CASSLEAGGRLETQYF. Full variable domain (missing parts from reference TRBV5-4 and TRBJ2-4): ETGVTQSPTHLIKTRGQQVTLRCSSQSGHNTVSWYQQALGQGPQFIFQYYREEENGRGNFPPRFSGLQFPNYSSELNVNALELDDSALYLCASSLEAGGRLETQYFGAGTRLSVL.